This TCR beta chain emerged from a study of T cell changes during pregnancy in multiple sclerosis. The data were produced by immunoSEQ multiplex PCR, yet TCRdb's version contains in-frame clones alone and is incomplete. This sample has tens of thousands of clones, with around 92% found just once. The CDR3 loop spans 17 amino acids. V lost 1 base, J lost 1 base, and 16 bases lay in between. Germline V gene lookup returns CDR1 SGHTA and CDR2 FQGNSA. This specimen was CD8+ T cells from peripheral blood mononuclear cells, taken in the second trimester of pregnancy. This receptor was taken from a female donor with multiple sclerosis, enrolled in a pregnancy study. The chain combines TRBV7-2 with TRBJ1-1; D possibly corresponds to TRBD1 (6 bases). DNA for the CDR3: TGTGCCAGCAGCTTAGAATACAGGACAGAGACGAACACTGAAGCTTTCTTT. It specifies CASSLEYRTETNTEAFF.